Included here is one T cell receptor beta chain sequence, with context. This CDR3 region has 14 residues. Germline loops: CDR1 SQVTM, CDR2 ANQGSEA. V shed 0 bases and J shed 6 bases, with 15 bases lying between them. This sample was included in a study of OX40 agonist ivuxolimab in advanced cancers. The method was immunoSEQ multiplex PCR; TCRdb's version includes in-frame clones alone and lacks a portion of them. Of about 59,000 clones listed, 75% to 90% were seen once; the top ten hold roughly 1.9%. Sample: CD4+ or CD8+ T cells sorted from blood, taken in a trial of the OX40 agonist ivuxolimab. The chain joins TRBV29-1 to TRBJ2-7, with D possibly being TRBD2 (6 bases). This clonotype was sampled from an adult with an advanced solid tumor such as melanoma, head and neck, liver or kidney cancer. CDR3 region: CSVEDRGGKVEQYF. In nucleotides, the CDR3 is TGCAGCGTTGAAGATCGAGGAGGGAAGGTCGAGCAGTACTTC.